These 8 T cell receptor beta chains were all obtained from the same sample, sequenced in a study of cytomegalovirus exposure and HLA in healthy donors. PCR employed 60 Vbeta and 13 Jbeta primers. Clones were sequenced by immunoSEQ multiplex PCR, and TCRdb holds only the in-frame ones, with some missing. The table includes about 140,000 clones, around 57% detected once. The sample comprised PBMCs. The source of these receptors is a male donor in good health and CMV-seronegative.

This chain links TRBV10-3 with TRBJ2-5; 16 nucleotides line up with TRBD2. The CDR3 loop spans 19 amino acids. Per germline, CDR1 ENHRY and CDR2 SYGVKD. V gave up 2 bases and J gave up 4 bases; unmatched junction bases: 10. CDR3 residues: CAISEVAGTSGGAVETQYF. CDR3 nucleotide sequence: TGTGCCATCAGTGAGGTCGCAGGGACTAGCGGGGGGGCCGTAGAGACCCAGTACTTC.

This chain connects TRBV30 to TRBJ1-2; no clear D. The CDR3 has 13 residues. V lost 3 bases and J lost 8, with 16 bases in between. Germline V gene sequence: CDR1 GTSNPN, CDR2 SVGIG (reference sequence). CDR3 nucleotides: TGTGCCTGGAGCCTGTCCTCGTGGCACGGCTACACCTTC. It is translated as CAWSLSSWHGYTF. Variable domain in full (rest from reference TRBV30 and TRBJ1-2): SQTIHQWPATLVQPVGSPLSLECTVEGTSNPNLYWYRQAAGRGLQLLFYSVGIGQISSEVPQNLSASRPQDRQFILSSKKLLLSDSGFYLCAWSLSSWHGYTFGSGTRLTVV.

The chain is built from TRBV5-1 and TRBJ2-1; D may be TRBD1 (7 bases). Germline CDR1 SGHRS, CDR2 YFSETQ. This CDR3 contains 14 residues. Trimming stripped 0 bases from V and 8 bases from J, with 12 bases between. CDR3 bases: TGCGCCAGCAGCTTGGGTCAGGGGGGCGATGAGCAGTTCTTC. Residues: CASSLGQGGDEQFF.

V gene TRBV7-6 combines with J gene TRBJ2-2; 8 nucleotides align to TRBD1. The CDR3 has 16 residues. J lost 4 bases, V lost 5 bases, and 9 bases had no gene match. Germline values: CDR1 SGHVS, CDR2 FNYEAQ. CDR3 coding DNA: TGTGCCAGCAGCATAACGGACAGGGTGTCCACCGGGGAGCTGTTTTTT. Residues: CASSITDRVSTGELFF.

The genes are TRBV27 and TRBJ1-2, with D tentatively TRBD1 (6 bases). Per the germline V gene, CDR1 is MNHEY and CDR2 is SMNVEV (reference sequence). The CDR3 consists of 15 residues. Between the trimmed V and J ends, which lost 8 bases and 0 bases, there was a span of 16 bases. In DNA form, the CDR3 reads TGTGCCAGCGGCGTTCGGGGGGCGACTAACTATGGCTACACCTTC. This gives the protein CASGVRGATNYGYTF.

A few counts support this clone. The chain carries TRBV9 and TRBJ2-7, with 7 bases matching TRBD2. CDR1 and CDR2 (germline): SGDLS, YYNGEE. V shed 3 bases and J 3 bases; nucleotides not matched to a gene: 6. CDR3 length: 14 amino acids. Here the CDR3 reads CASSAGGSNYEQYF. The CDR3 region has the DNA TGTGCCAGCAGCGCCGGGGGGTCAAACTACGAGCAGTACTTC.

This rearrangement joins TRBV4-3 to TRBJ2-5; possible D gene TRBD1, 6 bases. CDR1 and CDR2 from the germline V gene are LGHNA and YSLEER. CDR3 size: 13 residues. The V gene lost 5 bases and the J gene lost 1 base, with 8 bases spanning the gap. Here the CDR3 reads CASSADSQETQYF. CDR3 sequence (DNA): TGCGCCAGCAGCGCGGACAGCCAAGAGACCCAGTACTTC.

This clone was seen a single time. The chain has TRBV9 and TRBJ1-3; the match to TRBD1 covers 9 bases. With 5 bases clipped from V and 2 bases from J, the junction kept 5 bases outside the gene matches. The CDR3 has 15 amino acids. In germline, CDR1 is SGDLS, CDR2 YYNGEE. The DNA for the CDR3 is TGTGCCAGCAGACCGACAGGGGGAACTGGAAACACCATATATTTT. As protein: CASRPTGGTGNTIYF.